This TCR beta chain was observed in a study of blood T cell repertoires in COVID-19. Methods used by the authors: For nucleated cells, counts were estimated from reference gene primer amplification. Profiled with immunoSEQ multiplex PCR; TCRdb holds only in-frame clones, not every one. V, J and clone size are those of that table, while D and trimming were read from the DNA. In the table there are 200,000 to 250,000 clones, roughly 80% of which are singletons. The CDR3 contains 18 residues. CDR1 is GTSNPN and CDR2 is SVGIG in the germline V gene (reference sequence). V was clipped by 2 bases and J by 9 bases; unmatched bases: 18.

J is TRBJ1-6 and V is TRBV30; 8 bases are a match to TRBD1. Sequencing was carried out using peripheral blood. The receptor comes from a woman aged 80 or over with active or convalescent COVID-19. CDR3 loop: CAWSYGQGVGFIVSPLHF. The CDR3, as DNA: TGTGCCTGGAGTTACGGACAGGGTGTCGGTTTTATAGTTTCACCCCTCCACTTT.